The text below deals with one T cell receptor (beta chain). Its antigen remains undetermined. No per-base quality is available; no much larger clone lies one base away. Collaborating institutions collected whole blood in K2EDTA tubes following their own protocols. For TCRbeta analysis, collaborators shipped samples as frozen whole blood, isolated PBMCs, or DNA extracted from either of those sample types. This sample was included in a study of blood T cell repertoires in COVID-19 (dated by TCRdb to 2019 to 2021). Background for the entire study: The collaborator samples originated in the United States, Italy and Spain and spanned the acute and convalescent phases of COVID-19. Where available, HLA class I and class II types were taken from metadata supplied by the sample provider and were not determined by assay-based typing. Samples were obtained from the ongoing ImmuneRACE study (first 160 participants) and from some 1,300 subjects provided by 6 global collaborators. The prospective study material was composed of cDNA or gDNA derived from T cells, B-cell-depleted T cells, or PBMCs. The repertoires were released in a freely available public database meant as a resource for research on the immune response to SARS-CoV-2. Subjects who had been exposed to COVID-19, were actively infected with it, or had recovered from it provided the deeply sampled blood TCRbeta repertoires that made up the dataset. A de-identified subject ID, COVID-19 status, age in years and sex were almost always included in the sample metadata.

The immunoSEQ Assay, a bias-controlled multiplex PCR, was used to amplify TCRbeta CDR3 regions from genomic DNA. In the source study's methods: The number of nucleated cells in each sample was estimated by amplification of reference gene primers within the assay. Sequence reads were collapsed and filtered to measure the absolute abundance of every unique TCRbeta CDR3 rearrangement. For each sample, productive Simpson clonality was calculated as the square root of Simpson's diversity index across productive rearrangements. The table comes from immuneACCESS by way of TCRdb, which keeps in-frame sequences with V and J called. Part of the clones is missing from these tables; in studies checked, under half for an unresolved V gene and the rest for unknown reasons. That table supplies the V and J calls and clone size; D and trimming were determined from the DNA. The sample table contains approximately 15,000 clones; only one count was recorded for roughly four fifths of them. About 20% of the sample is taken by the ten largest.

Results and caveats for the whole study, not just this receptor: How much clinical and demographic metadata was included differed by source and by participant, and the metadata was provided uncurated.

Material: peripheral blood. The clonotype was recovered from a boy between 2 and 10 years old with active or convalescent COVID-19.

The DNA sequence follows: TGTGCCAGTAGTCCCCTCCCGGGACAGAGTAATTCACCCCTCCACTTT. It translates as CASSPLPGQSNSPLHF. Rearrangement joined TRBV19 to TRBJ1-6, with 7 bases matching TRBD1. The germline V gene encodes CDR1 LNHDA and CDR2 SQIVND (reference sequence). Including cysteine and phenylalanine, the CDR3 has 16 amino acids. CDR3 DNA is the only sequence kept; it has 48 bases, read in frame from the first base. From V the trimming removes 5 bases and from J it removes 6 bases, while the gene matches leave 10 bases of the junction unaccounted for.